This T cell receptor (beta chain) was captured in a study of blood T cells in healthy people across ages. Findings and limits, study-wide: Naive CD4+ cell counts and diversity both ran higher in long-lived than in aged donors.

CDR1 and CDR2 from the germline V gene are SEHNR and FQNEAQ (reference sequence). The CDR3 is made up of 16 amino acids. V lost 2 bases, J lost 13 bases, and 16 bases stayed unmatched. Next came a second PCR, run for roughly 6 to 11 cycles, which used a sample-barcoded 5' primer along with a J-beta primer mix. Every sample gave at least 3 million paired-end reads containing CDR3. Using its own MiXCR run on the 5' RACE reads, TCRdb lists one record per CDR3 protein. The sample consists of about a million distinct CDR3 sequences, roughly 47% of them appearing once. Concerning this clonotype: What it recognizes is unknown.

This TCR came from a woman aged 60-70 years in good health. The chain joins TRBV7-9 to TRBJ2-1, with 8 bases matching TRBD2. The sequencing input was blood. CDR3 protein: CASSLLRLAPQEIQFF. The DNA of the CDR3 is TGTGCCAGCAGCTTATTAAGACTAGCGCCACAAGAGATCCAGTTCTTC.